The rows below give T cell receptor beta chains drawn from one sample of a study of vaccination and CD4 T cells after COVID-19. A single record per CDR3 protein comes from TCRdb applying MiXCR to the PCR reads. This table has 14,000 to 15,000 distinct CDR3 sequences, about 25% appearing once. These receptors' targets are unknown. The specimen was cultured CD4+ T cells from blood. The receptors derive from a human donor with COVID-19. The CDR3 runs from the conserved cysteine through the conserved F or W. The order of the fields is clone size, V gene, J gene, D gene, CDR3 protein, CDR3 DNA. The D gene is left open where the match is weak. Not all rows give a size; the values are once, few, many and, for expanded clones, a class.

>-|TRBV5-1|TRBJ2-2|-
CASSFNSGTGELFF
TGCGCCAGCAGCTTTAACAGCGGGACCGGGGAGCTGTTTTTT
>-|TRBV29-1|TRBJ1-2|-
CSVVDNNYGYTF
TGCAGCGTTGTGGACAATAACTATGGCTACACCTTC
>-|TRBV7-2|TRBJ2-3|-
CASSRGSTQYF
TGTGCCAGCAGCCGAGGGAGTACGCAGTATTTT
>-|TRBV6-2/TRBV6-3|TRBJ1-5|-
CASSDPGSQPQHF
TGTGCCAGCTCGGACCCGGGGAGTCAGCCCCAGCATTTT
>once|TRBV5-1|TRBJ2-7|-
CASSKGFYDEQYF
TGCGCCAGCAGCAAGGGATTCTACGACGAGCAGTACTTC
>-|TRBV20-1|TRBJ1-1|TRBD1
CSAARTGGTEAFF
TGCAGTGCGGCTCGGACAGGGGGCACTGAAGCTTTCTTT
>-|TRBV4-1|TRBJ2-3|TRBD2
CASSSPEVAGNTDTQYF
TGCGCCAGCAGCTCCCCAGAGGTAGCGGGGAACACAGATACGCAGTATTTT
>few|TRBV5-1|TRBJ2-3|-
CASSLRDSTDTQYF
TGCGCCAGCAGCCTTAGGGACAGCACAGATACGCAGTATTTT
>few|TRBV2|TRBJ1-5|-
CASRASSNQPQHF
TGTGCCAGCAGGGCCAGTAGCAATCAGCCCCAGCATTTT
>few|TRBV12-3/TRBV12-4|TRBJ1-5|-
CASSRRGRQPQHF
TGTGCCAGCAGCCGACGGGGGCGTCAGCCCCAGCATTTT
>-|TRBV7-2|TRBJ2-3|-
CASSPRTDTQYF
TGTGCCAGCAGCCCCCGTACAGATACGCAGTATTTT
>-|TRBV20-1|TRBJ1-6|TRBD1
CSARTGDNNSPLHF
TGCAGTGCTAGGACAGGGGACAATAATTCACCCCTCCACTTT
>-|TRBV6-1|TRBJ2-5|TRBD1
CASSETGRQETQYF
TGTGCCAGCAGTGAGACAGGGCGGCAAGAGACCCAGTACTTC
>few|TRBV6-2/TRBV6-3|TRBJ2-3|-
CASKGLESTDTQYF
TGTGCCAGCAAGGGGCTAGAGAGCACAGATACGCAGTATTTT
>-|TRBV10-3|TRBJ2-5|-
CAISAIRAESQETQYF
TGTGCCATCAGTGCGATCCGGGCGGAAAGCCAGGAGACCCAGTACTTC
>medium-sized|TRBV20-1|TRBJ1-2|-
CSALDEGGYGYTF
TGCAGTGCCTTAGATGAGGGGGGTTATGGCTACACCTTC
>-|TRBV19|TRBJ1-3|TRBD1
CATGTVGGNTIYF
TGTGCCACAGGGACAGTAGGTGGAAACACCATATATTTT
>-|TRBV7-9|TRBJ2-7|-
CASSFLGAHEQYF
TGTGCCAGCAGCTTTCTAGGGGCCCACGAGCAGTACTTC
>-|TRBV9|TRBJ1-1|TRBD1
CASSAAGTGNTEAFF
TGTGCCAGCAGCGCGGCCGGGACAGGGAACACTGAAGCTTTCTTT
>few|TRBV24-1|TRBJ2-3|TRBD2
CATSGSGGTDTQYF
TGTGCCACCAGTGGAAGCGGGGGCACAGATACGCAGTATTTT
>-|TRBV6-1|TRBJ2-1|-
CASSVDGPSYNEQFF
TGTGCCAGCAGCGTAGACGGGCCTTCCTACAATGAGCAGTTCTTC
>few|TRBV6-1|TRBJ1-1|TRBD1
CASSPDRGRLGTEAFF
TGTGCCAGCAGCCCCGACAGGGGGCGCTTGGGGACTGAAGCTTTCTTT
>-|TRBV12-3/TRBV12-4|TRBJ1-6|-
CASKRTGLGNSPLHF
TGTGCCAGCAAAAGAACAGGACTTGGTAATTCACCCCTCCACTTT
>few|TRBV20-1|TRBJ2-7|TRBD2
CSAIEIRLAGGLWEQYF
TGCAGTGCTATAGAAATCCGACTAGCGGGGGGGCTGTGGGAGCAGTACTTC
>few|TRBV6-1|TRBJ2-7|-
CASTSWGVAGGQYF
TGTGCCAGCACCTCTTGGGGGGTGGCCGGGGGGCAGTACTTC
>-|TRBV19|TRBJ2-2|TRBD1
CASSGHLRDRGIGELFF
TGTGCCAGTAGTGGCCACCTCCGGGACAGGGGCATCGGGGAGCTGTTTTTT
>-|TRBV20-1|TRBJ2-7|TRBD1
CSASVGQGYEQYF
TGCAGTGCTAGCGTGGGACAGGGTTACGAGCAGTACTTC
>-|TRBV12-3/TRBV12-4|TRBJ2-2|TRBD1
CASSEGQGPNTGELFF
TGTGCCAGCAGTGAGGGACAGGGGCCTAACACCGGGGAGCTGTTTTTT
>-|TRBV18|TRBJ1-6|TRBD1
CASSPENRGSPLHF
TGTGCCAGCTCACCAGAGAACAGGGGTTCACCCCTCCACTTT
>-|TRBV20-1|TRBJ2-1|-
CSAKDNEQFF
TGCAGTGCTAAAGATAATGAGCAGTTCTTC
>-|TRBV19|TRBJ1-3|-
CASTSGGAGNTIYF
TGTGCCAGTACCTCGGGAGGTGCTGGAAACACCATATATTTT